The 32 T cell receptor beta chains in this list originate from one sample, sequenced in a study of CD8 T cells in Susac syndrome. Reverse transcription of 0.5 to 1 ug RNA used random hexamers. MiXCR, run by TCRdb on the immunoSEQ multiplex PCR reads, gives a single entry per CDR3 protein. This table holds 120,000 to 150,000 distinct CDR3 sequences, around 94% found once. The sequencing sample was made of CD8+ T cells from PBMCs. These receptors were taken from a human donor in good health.

The J gene is TRBJ2-2, the V gene TRBV4-3; 8 nucleotides agree with TRBD2. Germline CDR1 is LGHNA and CDR2 is YSLEER. V shed 4 bases and J 3 bases; nucleotides not matched to a gene: 16. CDR3 length: 19 amino acids. The CDR3 bases are TGCGCCAGCAGCCCCCAAGTAGTCCGGCGAGCGGGGGACACCGGGGAGCTGTTTTTT. Protein sequence: CASSPQVVRRAGDTGELFF.

The rearrangement joins TRBV29-1 to TRBJ1-1; D is undetermined. In germline, CDR1 is SQVTM, CDR2 ANQGSEA. The CDR3 has 9 residues. Trimming removed 3 bases at V and 6 bases at J, with 2 bases between. The CDR3, as DNA: TGCAGCGTTGACCCTGAAGCTTTCTTT. It encodes CSVDPEAFF. The entire variable domain, with the rest obtained from reference TRBV29-1 and TRBJ1-1, is as follows: SAVISQKPSRDICQRGTSLTIQCQVDSQVTMMFWYRQQPGQSLTLIATANQGSEATYESGFVIDKFPISRPNLTFSTLTVSNMSPEDSSIYLCSVDPEAFFGQGTRLTVV.

The chain has TRBV30 and TRBJ1-5; the D gene is possibly TRBD1 (6 bases). From germline, CDR1 is GTSNPN and CDR2 SVGIG (reference sequence). V was cut by 2 bases and J by 3 bases, with 11 bases left in between. The CDR3 consists of 14 residues. CDR3 sequence reads: CAWSHHRANQPQHF. DNA for the CDR3: TGTGCCTGGAGTCACCACAGGGCCAATCAGCCCCAGCATTTT.

This clonotype was observed a handful of times. This rearrangement joins TRBV4-1 to TRBJ2-7; the match to TRBD1 covers 10 bases. Germline loops: CDR1 MGHRA, CDR2 YSYEKL. The CDR3 spans 15 residues. V dropped 5 bases and J dropped 5; count of bases not matched to a gene: 9. CDR3 nucleotide sequence: TGCGCCAGCAGCTCTTCTCCGGGACAGGGGAACGAGCAGTACTTC. It encodes CASSSSPGQGNEQYF.

V gene TRBV5-6 combines with J gene TRBJ2-5; D possibly uses TRBD1 or TRBD2 (5 bases each). This CDR3 has 14 residues. V lost 4 bases and J 1 base, leaving 11 bases between the germline ends. Germline V gene sequence: CDR1 SGHDT, CDR2 YYEEEE. The CDR3 reads CASSDRDGQETQYF. CDR3 bases: TGTGCCAGCAGCGACCGGGACGGCCAAGAGACCCAGTACTTC.

This chain uses TRBV25-1 with TRBJ2-5; D might be TRBD1 (6 bases). This CDR3 contains 13 residues. Trimming left V 4 bases short and J 1 base short, with 7 bases between. Germline lookup yields CDR1 MGHDK and CDR2 SYGVNS. The CDR3 region has the DNA TGTGCCAGCAGTGGGACAGCCCAAGAGACCCAGTACTTC. As protein: CASSGTAQETQYF. Based on the CDR3 plus reference TRBV25-1 and TRBJ2-5, the full variable domain is EADIYQTPRYLVIGTGKKITLECSQTMGHDKMYWYQQDPGMELHLIHYSYGVNSTEKGDLSSESTVSRIRTEHFPLTLESARPSHTSQYLCASSGTAQETQYFGPGTRLLVL.

The genes are TRBV4-1 and TRBJ2-1; TRBD2 matches at 8 bases. Germline loops: CDR1 MGHRA, CDR2 YSYEKL. Trimming removed 4 bases from V and 8 bases from J; junction bases left unmatched: 10. The CDR3 is made up of 15 amino acids. The CDR3 sequence is CASSLGPAGGDEQFF. CDR3 bases: TGCGCCAGCAGCCTCGGGCCGGCCGGGGGGGATGAGCAGTTCTTC.

V usage is TRBV20-1 and J usage is TRBJ2-7; 8 bases are shared with TRBD1. Looked up from germline, CDR1 is DFQATT and CDR2 is SNEGSKA (reference sequence). The junction had 7 bases not matched to a gene; V was cut back by 6 bases and J by 3 bases. CDR3 length: 13 amino acids. CDR3 sequence: CSARTGQVYEQYF. CDR3 bases: TGCAGTGCCAGAACGGGACAGGTCTACGAGCAGTACTTC.

This clonotype was observed once. This chain joins TRBV29-1 and TRBJ1-2; no firm D call. CDR3 length: 10 amino acids. Germline V gene lookup returns CDR1 SQVTM and CDR2 ANQGSEA. Trimming stripped 4 bases from V and 6 bases from J, with 6 bases between. The CDR3 sequence: CSVAVDGYTF. CDR3 DNA sequence: TGCAGCGTTGCAGTTGATGGCTACACCTTC.

The rearrangement links TRBV6-5 to TRBJ1-1; the match to TRBD1 covers 8 bases. CDR3 length equals 15 residues. Germline CDR1 and CDR2: MNHEY and SVGAGI. The junction had 3 bases not matched to a gene; V was cut back by 2 bases and J by 1 base. The CDR3 nucleotides are TGTGCCAGCAGTTACGGGACAGGACCGAACACTGAAGCTTTCTTT. This gives the protein CASSYGTGPNTEAFF.

This clonotype was observed once. The rearrangement uses TRBV11-2 and TRBJ2-1; D tentatively reads TRBD1 or TRBD2 (5 bases each). V was cut by 1 base and J by 13 bases, with 20 bases left in between. CDR3 length: 15 residues. CDR1 SGHAT and CDR2 FQNNGV come from the germline V gene. Here the CDR3 reads CASSLVEPGAGNQFF. Written as DNA, the CDR3 is TGTGCCAGCAGCTTAGTCGAACCTGGGGCGGGTAACCAGTTCTTC.

This clonotype was recorded a few times. One junction end disagrees with the germline gene, perhaps due to a read error. This chain connects TRBV7-7 to TRBJ2-2, with D uncertain. Germline lookup yields CDR1 SSHAT and CDR2 FNYEAQ (reference sequence). The CDR3 consists of 12 residues. CDR3 amino acids: CASRSSTGELFF. DNA for the CDR3: TGTGCTAGCAGATCCTCGACGGGGGAGCTGTTTTTT.

The chain combines TRBV29-1 with TRBJ2-2; D remains ambiguous. Trimming pared 5 bases from V and 6 bases from J, leaving 10 bases between. Germline assignment: CDR1 SQVTM and CDR2 ANQGSEA. The CDR3 has 12 amino acids. In DNA form, the CDR3 reads TGCAGCGTTTCGGTGGGCCCCGGGGAGCTGTTTTTT. Its translation is CSVSVGPGELFF.

The chain uses TRBV27 and TRBJ2-7; D is ambiguous. This CDR3 spans 11 amino acids. Trimming shortened V by 7 bases and J by 0 bases, and 4 bases separated the two germline ends. Germline values: CDR1 MNHEY, CDR2 SMNVEV (reference sequence). CDR3 in amino acids: CASIHSYEQYF. In DNA form, the CDR3 reads TGTGCCAGCATCCACTCCTACGAGCAGTACTTC.

The V gene is TRBV7-9, the J gene TRBJ2-1, with TRBD2 identical over 9 bases. The CDR3 length is 14 residues. Germline CDR1 is SEHNR and CDR2 is FQNEAQ (reference sequence). The J segment lost 6 bases and the V segment lost 4 bases, leaving 4 bases of the junction unmatched. The CDR3 is CASSWTSDSNEQFF. The CDR3 DNA sequence: TGTGCCAGCAGCTGGACTAGCGACAGCAATGAGCAGTTCTTC.

The rearrangement joins TRBV5-1 to TRBJ2-5, with D maybe TRBD2 (5 bases). The CDR3 has 13 amino acids. Germline CDR1 and CDR2: SGHRS and YFSETQ. Trimming stripped 2 bases from V and 4 bases from J, with 9 bases between. The CDR3 region has the DNA TGCGCCAGCAGCTTAGAGGGCCCAGAGACCCAGTACTTC. This translates into CASSLEGPETQYF.

The rearrangement links TRBV14 to TRBJ2-1, with 13 bases lining up with TRBD2. The CDR3 is 19 amino acids. Looked up from germline, CDR1 is SGHDN and CDR2 is FVKESK. Losses at the gene ends were 4 bases for V and 0 bases for J; bases not matched to a gene: 9. CDR3 in DNA: TGTGCCAGCAGCCTAACAGGACTAGCGGGGGTGAGCTCCTACAATGAGCAGTTCTTC. Translation: CASSLTGLAGVSSYNEQFF.

The chain combines TRBV28 with TRBJ2-1; tentative D call: TRBD2 (6 bases). Germline V gene data show CDR1 as MDHEN and CDR2 as SYDVKM. V was clipped by 6 bases and J by 9 bases, with 27 bases between them. CDR3 length: 17 amino acids. The chain's CDR3 is CASSAREGLSRVGEQFF. The CDR3 DNA reads TGTGCCAGCAGCGCCCGAGAGGGACTCTCACGGGTGGGTGAGCAGTTCTTC. Full variable domain (outside the CDR3, taken from reference TRBV28 and TRBJ2-1): DVKVTQSSRYLVKRTGEKVFLECVQDMDHENMFWYRQDPGLGLRLIYFSYDVKMKEKGDIPEGYSVSREKKERFSLILESASTNQTSMYLCASSAREGLSRVGEQFFGPGTRLTVL.

This clonotype was found once. The chain joins TRBV12-3 or TRBV12-4 to TRBJ2-1; possible D gene TRBD1, 6 bases. V gave up 4 bases and J gave up 0 bases, with 13 bases separating them. CDR3 length: 16 residues. The CDR3 DNA reads as TGTGCCAGCAGTTCCCGGGACACCCGCTCCTACAATGAGCAGTTCTTC. It yields the protein CASSSRDTRSYNEQFF.

The V and J genes are TRBV12-3 or TRBV12-4 and TRBJ2-2; TRBD1 might be the D (5 bases). The length of the CDR3 is 14 residues. V was cut by 7 bases and J by 2 bases, with 11 bases left in between. In nucleotides, the CDR3 is TGTGCCAGCACTGGGGCCGATAACACCGGGGAGCTGTTTTTT. It specifies CASTGADNTGELFF.

The chain employs TRBV27 and TRBJ1-3; D unresolved. The CDR3 consists of 14 residues. Trimming took off 2 bases at V and 4 bases at J, with 9 bases between the two ends. Per the germline V gene, CDR1 is MNHEY and CDR2 is SMNVEV (reference sequence). As DNA, the CDR3 is TGTGCCAGCAGTTTAAGAGGAGTAGGAAACACCATATATTTT. It translates to CASSLRGVGNTIYF.

This clonotype was seen only a few times. This chain connects TRBV29-1 to TRBJ2-7, with 10 bases aligning to TRBD1. This CDR3 has 15 amino acids. V dropped 6 bases and J dropped 0; count of bases not matched to a gene: 8. Germline CDR1 SQVTM, CDR2 ANQGSEA. CDR3 nucleotides: TGCAGCGTCTCCGGGACAGGGGACCTCTCCTACGAGCAGTACTTC. This sequence encodes CSVSGTGDLSYEQYF.

The V call is TRBV15, the J call TRBJ1-4; a possible D gene is TRBD1 (6 bases). The length of the CDR3 is 15 residues. Trimming stripped 3 bases from V and 5 bases from J, with 13 bases between. CDR1 is LNHNV, CDR2 YYDKDF, per germline (reference sequence). The CDR3 is CATSSARGNNEKLFF. The CDR3 bases are TGTGCCACCAGCAGTGCGAGGGGGAACAATGAAAAACTGTTTTTT.

The J gene is TRBJ1-2, the V gene TRBV7-9, with D perhaps TRBD1 (5 bases). In germline, CDR1 is SEHNR, CDR2 FQNEAQ (reference sequence). V shed 1 base and J shed 6 bases, with 6 bases lying between them. This CDR3 has 12 residues. CDR3 nucleotides: TGTGCCAGCAGCTTAGTGGGGGATGGCTACACCTTC. Its translation: CASSLVGDGYTF.

The chain has TRBV28 and TRBJ2-2; possible D gene TRBD1, 5 bases. This CDR3 spans 17 amino acids. Germline V gene lookup returns CDR1 MDHEN and CDR2 SYDVKM. The V gene lost 6 bases and the J gene lost 0 bases, with 17 bases spanning the gap. CDR3 sequence reads: CASSNPTGNPNTGELFF. The CDR3 bases are TGTGCCAGCAGCAACCCCACAGGAAATCCGAACACCGGGGAGCTGTTTTTT. Using reference TRBV28 and TRBJ2-2 for the parts outside the CDR3, the full variable domain is DVKVTQSSRYLVKRTGEKVFLECVQDMDHENMFWYRQDPGLGLRLIYFSYDVKMKEKGDIPEGYSVSREKKERFSLILESASTNQTSMYLCASSNPTGNPNTGELFFGEGSRLTVL.

This sequence joins TRBV7-9 and TRBJ2-1, with 13 positions matching TRBD2. The CDR3 runs to 14 residues. The trim removed 5 bases at V and 9 bases at J, leaving 4 bases unmatched. CDR1 and CDR2 (germline): SEHNR, FQNEAQ (reference sequence). The CDR3 sequence: CASSTGLAGFEQFF. The CDR3 DNA reads as TGTGCCAGCAGCACGGGACTAGCGGGATTTGAGCAGTTCTTC.

The V gene is TRBV13, the J gene TRBJ1-4; a weak D match, TRBD1 (5 bases). This CDR3 is 14 amino acids long. Germline-derived CDR1 and CDR2 are PRHDT and FYEKMQ (reference sequence). V lost 4 bases to trimming and J lost 3 bases, with 9 bases between them. The DNA for the CDR3 is TGTGCCAGCAGCTCCGGGACGGCTAATGAAAAACTGTTTTTT. Protein product: CASSSGTANEKLFF.

This clonotype showed up just once. The CDR3 is CASRLRISEPYNEQFF. The CDR3 DNA sequence: TGTGCCAGCAGACTCAGAATCAGCGAGCCCTACAATGAGCAGTTCTTC. This sequence joins TRBV2 and TRBJ2-1; D is ambiguous. The germline V gene has CDR1 SNHLY and CDR2 FYNNEI. Trimming took off 6 bases at V and 2 bases at J, with 17 bases between the two ends. The CDR3 consists of 16 residues.

About this clonotype: A junction end diverges from the germline sequence, so it may reflect a read error. This chain uses TRBV27 with TRBJ2-6; possible D gene TRBD1, 5 bases. This CDR3 is built from 15 residues. Germline lookup yields CDR1 MNHEY and CDR2 SMNVEV (reference sequence). CDR3 in amino acids: CASSYSPQGDNVLTF. DNA of the CDR3: TGTGCCAGCAGTTATTCCCCTCAGGGTGACAACGTCCTGACCTTC.

The rearrangement uses TRBV19 and TRBJ2-1; no clear D. The germline V gene encodes CDR1 LNHDA and CDR2 SQIVND (reference sequence). The length of the CDR3 is 15 residues. Between the trimmed V and J ends, which lost 1 base and 2 bases, there was a span of 9 bases. The CDR3, as DNA: TGTGCCAGTAGTATAGTGGCTAGTCCCTACAATGAGCAGTTCTTC. This sequence encodes CASSIVASPYNEQFF.

This sequence joins TRBV28 and TRBJ2-1, with 9 bases matching TRBD1. V lost 3 bases to trimming and J lost 6 bases; unmatched junction nucleotides: 3. This CDR3 is built from 14 residues. The germline gives CDR1 MDHEN, CDR2 SYDVKM. The CDR3 is CASSLTGGINEQFF. Here the CDR3 DNA reads TGTGCCAGCAGTTTGACAGGGGGTATCAATGAGCAGTTCTTC.

The genes are TRBV15 and TRBJ2-7, with D uncertain. The V gene lost 5 bases and the J gene lost 0 bases, with 11 bases spanning the gap. This CDR3 spans 14 amino acids. Per germline, CDR1 LNHNV and CDR2 YYDKDF (reference sequence). CDR3 sequence (DNA): TGTGCCACCAGCTTTTTGGTAGACTCCTACGAGCAGTACTTC. Amino acids: CATSFLVDSYEQYF.